A single sample gave rise to the 21 T cell receptor beta chains below, sequenced in a study of T-cell memory formation after mild COVID-19. TCRdb ran MiXCR on the 5' RACE reads and lists one entry per CDR3 protein. Among about 240,000 distinct CDR3 sequences, approximately 10% were seen once, and the ten largest hold 20% to 25%. Sequencing used PBMCs or a T cell subset sorted from them (not recorded which). The receptors stem from a man aged 18-30 years who had mild COVID-19 (a few samples of this study predate the infection). Cell type and time point are not known.

This clonotype was counted ten times or more. The V gene is TRBV5-1, the J gene TRBJ2-2; no clear D. The CDR3 is 15 residues long. Per the germline V gene, CDR1 is SGHRS and CDR2 is YFSETQ. Trimming cost V 1 base and J 1 base, with 8 bases left between them. The DNA of the CDR3 is TGCGCCAGCAGCTTGTCACAGATGAACACCGGGGAGCTGTTTTTT. Its translation is CASSLSQMNTGELFF.

There are a few counts of this clonotype. This chain connects TRBV5-4 to TRBJ2-7; D may be TRBD2 (6 bases). V was pared by 5 bases and J by 2 bases, with 17 bases between. Germline V gives CDR1 SGHNT, CDR2 YYREEE (reference sequence). CDR3 size: 15 residues. The CDR3 sequence: CASSDGGWRPYEQYF. CDR3 DNA sequence: TGTGCCAGCAGTGACGGGGGTTGGAGGCCCTACGAGCAGTACTTC.

This clonotype occurred a few times. The V gene is TRBV9, the J gene TRBJ2-2; maybe TRBD1 (6 bases). CDR1 is SGDLS and CDR2 is YYNGEE in the germline V gene. The CDR3 is made up of 16 amino acids. V dropped 0 bases and J dropped 2 bases, with 11 bases sitting between them. CDR3 DNA sequence: TGTGCCAGCAGCGTAGGTGGCAGGGGCAACACCGGGGAGCTGTTTTTT. Residues: CASSVGGRGNTGELFF.

This clonotype was detected only a few times. The CDR3 sequence: CASSFPYQPQHF. In DNA form, the CDR3 reads TGTGCCAGCAGCTTTCCGTATCAGCCCCAGCATTTT. The chain combines TRBV5-8 with TRBJ1-5; D unresolved. Trimming removed 2 bases at V and 5 bases at J, with 5 bases between. The CDR3 has 12 amino acids. Germline assignment: CDR1 SGHTS and CDR2 YDEGEE.

The gene calls are TRBV4-1 and TRBJ2-1; D is perhaps TRBD1 or TRBD2 (6 bases each). The V gene lost 0 bases and the J gene lost 14 bases, with 11 bases spanning the gap. The CDR3 runs to 12 residues. Germline loops: CDR1 MGHRA, CDR2 YSYEKL. The CDR3 DNA follows: TGCGCCAGCAGCCAAGATCTCGGGGGCAAGTTCTTC. This gives the protein CASSQDLGGKFF.

This clonotype was counted only a few times. The chain joins TRBV4-1 to TRBJ2-1; D perhaps matches TRBD1 (6 bases). V was cut by 1 base and J by 4 bases, with 8 bases left in between. Germline values: CDR1 MGHRA, CDR2 YSYEKL. The length of the CDR3 is 14 residues. The CDR3 DNA reads as TGCGCCAGCAGCCAAGGTAGGGGGTACAATGAGCAGTTCTTC. Encoded protein: CASSQGRGYNEQFF.

This clonotype was recorded many times. The chain combines TRBV4-3 with TRBJ2-7; D possibly uses TRBD1 or TRBD2 (6 bases each). Trimming took 5 bases from V and 6 from J, leaving 17 bases between them. CDR1 is LGHNA and CDR2 is YSLEER in the germline V gene. This CDR3 region has 14 residues. CDR3 region: CASSMQKGGREQYF. The CDR3 nucleotides are TGCGCCAGCAGCATGCAAAAAGGGGGGCGCGAGCAGTACTTC.

This rearrangement joins TRBV6-4 to TRBJ2-2; no clear D gene. Trimming removed 5 bases at V and 7 bases at J, with 11 bases between. The germline gives CDR1 MRHNA, CDR2 SNTAGT. This CDR3 contains 13 residues. CDR3 residues: CASSRQAGGELFF. The CDR3 DNA reads TGTGCCAGCAGTAGGCAGGCTGGCGGGGAGCTGTTTTTT.

This clonotype was counted at least ten times. CDR3 DNA: TGTGCCAGCAGCCAATTAGCGGGGGGGCGTAGGAATGAGCAGTTCTTC. Translating it yields CASSQLAGGRRNEQFF. V gene TRBV3-1 combines with J gene TRBJ2-1, with 11 bases aligning to TRBD2. Germline-derived CDR1 and CDR2 are LGHDT and YNNKEL (reference sequence). The CDR3 runs to 16 residues. Trimming removed 2 bases from V and 7 bases from J; junction bases left unmatched: 7.

The chain is built from TRBV3-1 and TRBJ1-2; possible D gene TRBD1, 5 bases. With 2 bases removed from V and 2 bases from J, the gap between germline ends came to 6 bases. The CDR3 sequence is 13 residues long. CDR1 and CDR2 (germline): LGHDT, YNNKEL (reference sequence). The CDR3 protein is CASSQRGNYGYTF. Written as DNA, the CDR3 is TGTGCCAGCAGCCAACGGGGGAACTATGGCTACACCTTC.

This clonotype was seen more than once but under ten times. The genes are TRBV5-1 and TRBJ1-3; no firm D call. Germline lookup yields CDR1 SGHRS and CDR2 YFSETQ. CDR3 length: 13 residues. The ends were cut back, 5 bases at V and 5 bases at J, with 11 bases in the middle. In DNA, the CDR3 is TGCGCCAGCAGATGGTCCTCGCGAAACACCATATATTTT. It is translated as CASRWSSRNTIYF.

This clonotype was counted between two and nine times. The chain links TRBV27 to TRBJ2-2; D not resolved. Germline V CDR1 and CDR2: MNHEY, SMNVEV (reference sequence). The V and J ends lost 3 bases and 0 bases respectively, with 5 bases between them. The CDR3 runs 14 residues. The CDR3 is CASSFKANTGELFF. The CDR3 DNA is TGTGCCAGCAGTTTTAAGGCGAACACCGGGGAGCTGTTTTTT.

This clonotype came up many times. The V call is TRBV7-2, the J call TRBJ2-7, with TRBD2 as a possible D gene (5 bases). CDR3 size: 14 residues. Germline assignment: CDR1 SGHTA and CDR2 FQGNSA. V was shortened by 2 bases and J by 5 bases, with 13 bases between the two germline ends. The CDR3 nucleotides are TGTGCCAGCAGCTTATACGAGGGTAACGACGAGCAGTACTTC. Translating it yields CASSLYEGNDEQYF. The whole variable domain, remainder taken from reference TRBV7-2 and TRBJ2-7, is GAGVSQSPSNKVTEKGKDVELRCDPISGHTALYWYRQSLGQGLEFLIYFQGNSAPDKSGLPSDRFSAERTGGSVSTLTIQRTQQEDSAVYLCASSLYEGNDEQYFGPGTRLTVT.

In its sample, this clonotype was seen a few times. V and J are TRBV4-3 and TRBJ2-1, with D unclear. CDR3 length: 16 residues. Germline V CDR1 and CDR2: LGHNA, YSLEER. V was shortened by 9 bases and J by 1 base, with 19 bases between the two germline ends. DNA for the CDR3: TGCGCCAGTATAACCGACTCCAATGGATCCTACAATGAGCAGTTCTTC. Protein product: CASITDSNGSYNEQFF.

This clonotype was seen a few times. This rearrangement joins TRBV5-8 to TRBJ2-7; D is ambiguous. The V gene lost 0 bases and the J gene lost 0 bases, with 10 bases spanning the gap. The germline gives CDR1 SGHTS, CDR2 YDEGEE. The CDR3 covers 15 residues. The CDR3 nucleotides read TGTGCCAGCAGCTTGGCGGTGCGTCGCTCCTACGAGCAGTACGTC. Translation gives CASSLAVRRSYEQYV.

This clonotype turned up a few times. The rearrangement links TRBV4-1 to TRBJ2-7; weak D call: TRBD1 (6 bases). Germline V gene sequence: CDR1 MGHRA, CDR2 YSYEKL. This CDR3 region has 16 residues. V lost 1 base to trimming and J lost 5 bases, with 18 bases between them. The CDR3 is CASSQVGRGRFHEQYV. Written as DNA, the CDR3 is TGCGCCAGCAGCCAAGTCGGCAGGGGTCGGTTCCACGAGCAGTACGTC.

V and J are TRBV27 and TRBJ1-6, with 7 positions matching TRBD1. CDR3 size: 15 residues. Trimming removed 6 bases from V and 7 bases from J; junction bases left unmatched: 9. Germline-derived CDR1 and CDR2 are MNHEY and SMNVEV (reference sequence). The CDR3 sequence is CASRIGQGENSPLHF. CDR3 nucleotide sequence: TGTGCCAGCAGAATAGGGCAGGGGGAAAATTCACCCCTCCACTTT.

The chain links TRBV6-2 or TRBV6-3 to TRBJ1-1; D is possibly TRBD1 (5 bases). Germline lookup yields CDR1 MNHEY and CDR2 SVGEGT. V lost 6 bases to trimming and J lost 12 bases, with 17 bases between them. The CDR3 runs 12 residues. The CDR3 loop reads CASSQGLLRPFF. CDR3 bases: TGTGCCAGCAGCCAGGGACTCCTCCGACCTTTCTTT.

This clonotype came up a few times. The CDR3 here is CASTTGGEVYSPLHF. The CDR3 DNA reads TGCGCCAGCACCACTGGAGGGGAGGTTTATTCACCCCTCCACTTT. This rearrangement joins TRBV5-1 to TRBJ1-6; TRBD1 might be the D (5 bases). The CDR3 has 15 residues. V lost 6 bases to trimming and J lost 8 bases, with 18 bases between them. The V gene's germline CDR1 is SGHRS and CDR2 YFSETQ.

This clonotype has just a few counts. The chain links TRBV7-8 to TRBJ1-2; D is undetermined. The length of the CDR3 is 16 residues. Deletions cut 1 base from V and 6 bases from J, with 18 bases between. Germline CDR1 and CDR2: SGHVS and FQNEAQ. In nucleotides, the CDR3 is TGTGCCAGCAGCTTAGGAAACTGGGCAGGTGAAGATGGCTACACCTTC. Its protein is CASSLGNWAGEDGYTF.

This clonotype was detected ten times or more. The chain carries TRBV2 and TRBJ1-5; 8 nucleotides line up with TRBD1. With 10 bases clipped from V and 5 bases from J, the junction kept 10 bases outside the gene matches. This CDR3 region has 14 residues. In germline, CDR1 is SNHLY, CDR2 FYNNEI. The CDR3 spells CATRTGYVDQPQHF. The CDR3 bases are TGTGCCACAAGGACAGGGTATGTGGATCAGCCCCAGCATTTT.